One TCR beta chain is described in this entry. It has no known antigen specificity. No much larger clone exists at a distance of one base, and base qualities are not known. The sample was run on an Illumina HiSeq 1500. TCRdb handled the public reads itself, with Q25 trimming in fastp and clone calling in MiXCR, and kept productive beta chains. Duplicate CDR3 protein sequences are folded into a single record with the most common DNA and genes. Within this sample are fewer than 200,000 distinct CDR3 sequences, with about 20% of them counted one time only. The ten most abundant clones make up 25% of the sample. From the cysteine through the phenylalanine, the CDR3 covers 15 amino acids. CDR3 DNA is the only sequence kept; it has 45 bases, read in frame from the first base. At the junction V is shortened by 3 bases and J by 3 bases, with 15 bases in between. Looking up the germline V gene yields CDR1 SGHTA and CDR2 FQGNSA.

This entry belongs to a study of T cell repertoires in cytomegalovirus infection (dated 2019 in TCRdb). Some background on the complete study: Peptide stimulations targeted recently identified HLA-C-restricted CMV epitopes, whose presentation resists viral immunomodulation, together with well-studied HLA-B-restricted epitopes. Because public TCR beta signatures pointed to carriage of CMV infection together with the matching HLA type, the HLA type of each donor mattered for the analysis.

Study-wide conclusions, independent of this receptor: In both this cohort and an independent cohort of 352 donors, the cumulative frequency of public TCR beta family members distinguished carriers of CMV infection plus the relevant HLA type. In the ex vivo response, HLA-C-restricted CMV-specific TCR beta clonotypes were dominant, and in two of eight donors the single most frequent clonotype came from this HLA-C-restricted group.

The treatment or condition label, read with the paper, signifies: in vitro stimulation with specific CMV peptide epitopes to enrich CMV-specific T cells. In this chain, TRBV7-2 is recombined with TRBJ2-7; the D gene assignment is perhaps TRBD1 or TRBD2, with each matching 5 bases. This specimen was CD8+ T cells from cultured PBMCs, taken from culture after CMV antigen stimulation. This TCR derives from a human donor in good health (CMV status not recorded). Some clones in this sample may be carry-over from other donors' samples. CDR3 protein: CASSFELGRVYEQYF. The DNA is TGTGCCAGCAGCTTTGAATTGGGACGGGTCTACGAGCAGTACTTC. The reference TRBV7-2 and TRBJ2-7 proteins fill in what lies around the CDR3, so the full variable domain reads GAGVSQSPSNKVTEKGKDVELRCDPISGHTALYWYRQSLGQGLEFLIYFQGNSAPDKSGLPSDRFSAERTGGSVSTLTIQRTQQEDSAVYLCASSFELGRVYEQYFGPGTRLTVT.